The rows below give T cell receptor beta chains drawn from one sample of a study of T cells expressing NK-cell markers. TCRdb reprocessed the 5' RACE reads, with one entry per CDR3 protein and no DNA. This sample contains roughly 300,000 distinct CDR3 sequences. Sample: blood T cells: a sorted CD56 or NKG2C T cell subset, CD4+ or CD8+ T cells, or bulk PBMC T cells (not recorded which). The receptor source for this set is a woman aged 18 to 75 in good health. The CDR3 runs from the conserved cysteine through the conserved F or W. Each record gives: V gene, J gene, CDR3 protein.

>TRBV20-1|TRBJ2-3
CSAPSLAGVSDTQYF
>TRBV5-4|TRBJ2-5
CASSSPGTEETQYF
>TRBV20-1|TRBJ1-1
CSARGQTMNTEAFF
>TRBV20-1|TRBJ2-1
CSARKDLSYNEQFF
>TRBV30|TRBJ2-2
CAWSRMNTGELFF
>TRBV6-5|TRBJ2-5
CASSYGALRGQTQYF
>TRBV29-1|TRBJ2-7
CSVAGLAGVIEQYF
>TRBV5-6|TRBJ1-5
CASSSFRNSPDQPQHF
>TRBV29-1|TRBJ1-4
CSVGSGANEKLFF
>TRBV4-3|TRBJ2-2
CASSQSWTGRELFF
>TRBV7-8|TRBJ1-1
CASSLGMNTEAFF
>TRBV12-3/TRBV12-4|TRBJ1-1
CASSLVGFLAEAFF
>TRBV12-3/TRBV12-4|TRBJ2-1
CASRPTGGLRVNEQFF
>TRBV12-3/TRBV12-4|TRBJ2-3
CASSFADSTDTQYF
>TRBV18|TRBJ1-1
CASSSLDRGWSNTEAFF
>TRBV7-7|TRBJ2-2
CASSLKQGTNTGELFF
>TRBV24-1|TRBJ1-2
CATSDLDTRGYTF
>TRBV18|TRBJ2-1
CASSRSQVSSYNEQFF
>TRBV12-3/TRBV12-4|TRBJ2-3
CASTLGLAVTDTQYF
>TRBV7-2|TRBJ2-2
CASSLDPPGELFF
>TRBV27|TRBJ1-2
CASSSDSTGVGYTF
>TRBV4-2|TRBJ2-1
CASSQETASYNEQFF
>TRBV18|TRBJ1-6
CASSPPGTANSPLHF
>TRBV12-3/TRBV12-4|TRBJ2-7
CASMLAGGAYEQYF
>TRBV12-3/TRBV12-4|TRBJ1-4
CASSQGVILFF
>TRBV7-2|TRBJ1-2
CASSSRSGYGYTF
>TRBV5-6|TRBJ1-4
CASSLGGRITNEKLFF
>TRBV7-2|TRBJ1-3
CASSSNMGNTIYF
>TRBV20-1|TRBJ1-4
CSVGGRTNEKLFF
>TRBV20-1|TRBJ1-5
CSATPGPYNQPQHF
>TRBV7-9|TRBJ2-1
CASTPGPYNEQFF
>TRBV5-1|TRBJ1-2
CASRYSQGNYGYTF
>TRBV27|TRBJ2-3
CASRRGQGRGDTQYF
>TRBV2|TRBJ1-2
CASARSWGYTF
>TRBV20-1|TRBJ2-3
CSALELAGILDTQYF
>TRBV6-1|TRBJ1-4
CASSVGRGTTNEKLFF
>TRBV5-5|TRBJ2-5
CASSLESKTQYF
>TRBV27|TRBJ1-1
CAAQGYNTEAFF
>TRBV5-1|TRBJ2-1
CASSLYPTSGSLNEQFF
>TRBV12-3/TRBV12-4|TRBJ2-5
CASNGAASGSQETQYF
>TRBV27|TRBJ2-7
CASSGANLGSYEQYF
>TRBV5-4|TRBJ2-2
CASSLAAGLAGGTGELFF
>TRBV20-1|TRBJ2-2
CSARISQRDTTGELFF
>TRBV4-3|TRBJ1-1
CASSETDRLSTEAFF
>TRBV20-1|TRBJ2-1
CSARPGLYNEQFF
>TRBV7-3|TRBJ2-1
CASSPGLAGGSSYNEQFF
>TRBV18|TRBJ1-1
CASSPGVVNTEAFF
>TRBV20-1|TRBJ2-5
CSARDDWAETQYF
>TRBV20-1|TRBJ2-1
CSATLQWGPFNEQFF
>TRBV20-1|TRBJ2-3
CSAGQGSSTDTQYF
>TRBV15|TRBJ2-1
CATSRGGGRGRAVHEQFF